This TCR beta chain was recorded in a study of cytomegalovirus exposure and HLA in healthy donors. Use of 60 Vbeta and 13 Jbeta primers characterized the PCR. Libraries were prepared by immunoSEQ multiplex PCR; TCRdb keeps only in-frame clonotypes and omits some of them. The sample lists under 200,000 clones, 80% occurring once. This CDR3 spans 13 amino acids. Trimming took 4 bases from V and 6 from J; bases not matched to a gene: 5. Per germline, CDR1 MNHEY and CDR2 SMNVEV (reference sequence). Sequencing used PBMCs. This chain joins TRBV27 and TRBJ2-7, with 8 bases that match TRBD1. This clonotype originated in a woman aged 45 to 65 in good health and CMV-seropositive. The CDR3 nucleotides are TGTGCCAGCAGTTCTCGGACAGGGCGCGAGCAGTACTTC. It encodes CASSSRTGREQYF.